A selection of T cell receptor beta chains follows, all from one sample in a study of T-cell memory formation after mild COVID-19. TCRdb redid the calling of the 5' RACE reads with MiXCR, one entry per CDR3 protein. Found here are just over 200,000 distinct CDR3 sequences, about 9.2% of them singletons; the top ten hold approximately 3.3%. The sequencing input was PBMCs or a T cell subset sorted from them (not recorded which). These receptors originate from a young man who had mild COVID-19 (a few samples of this study predate the infection). Cell type and time point are not known. The CDR3 runs from the conserved cysteine through the conserved F or W. A D gene is named only where the DNA matches it firmly. The size entry is marked missing in some rows and otherwise reads once, few, many or a size class.

>TRBJ2-5|many|-|11|TRBV29-1
CSVETTETQYF
>TRBJ1-2|-|TRBD1|14|TRBV5-1
CASSFAGGSRPYTF
>TRBJ1-6|-|-|14|TRBV20-1
CSARGWVYNSPLHF
>TRBJ2-7|few|TRBD2|14|TRBV7-2
CASRLTSGDYEQYF
>TRBJ1-6|-|-|15|TRBV2
CASSGFRGDLSPLHF
>TRBJ1-1|-|-|14|TRBV6-5
CASSYTAGNTEAFF
>TRBJ2-1|many|-|13|TRBV29-1
CSVAQGFYNEQFF
>TRBJ2-2|few|TRBD1|12|TRBV7-7
CASSSTGGELFF
>TRBJ2-5|many|-|14|TRBV18
CASSSYGHQETQYF
>TRBJ1-2|few|TRBD1|13|TRBV7-2
CASSGQGATGYTF
>TRBJ2-5|-|-|13|TRBV7-2
CASGDLPQETQYF
>TRBJ1-4|few|-|15|TRBV14
CASSQVLGTNEKLFF
>TRBJ2-2|-|-|14|TRBV5-1
CASSLAVGVGELFF
>TRBJ2-4|many|-|13|TRBV7-9
CASEYGGKNIQYF
>TRBJ2-3|-|-|14|TRBV7-9
CASSLFESTDTQYF
>TRBJ1-5|many|-|14|TRBV18
CASSPLRGNQPQHF
>TRBJ2-1|-|TRBD2|15|TRBV12-3/TRBV12-4
CASIISGGAANEQFF
>TRBJ2-1|few|-|16|TRBV5-6
CASSLALDRLYNEQFF
>TRBJ2-5|-|TRBD1|15|TRBV18
CASSSNRGHKETQYF
>TRBJ2-7|many|-|12|TRBV20-1
CSAKGGIYEQYF
>TRBJ1-5|-|-|15|TRBV7-8
CASSLQGISNQPQHF
>TRBJ1-5|-|-|15|TRBV4-1
CASSHPDRTQSPQHF